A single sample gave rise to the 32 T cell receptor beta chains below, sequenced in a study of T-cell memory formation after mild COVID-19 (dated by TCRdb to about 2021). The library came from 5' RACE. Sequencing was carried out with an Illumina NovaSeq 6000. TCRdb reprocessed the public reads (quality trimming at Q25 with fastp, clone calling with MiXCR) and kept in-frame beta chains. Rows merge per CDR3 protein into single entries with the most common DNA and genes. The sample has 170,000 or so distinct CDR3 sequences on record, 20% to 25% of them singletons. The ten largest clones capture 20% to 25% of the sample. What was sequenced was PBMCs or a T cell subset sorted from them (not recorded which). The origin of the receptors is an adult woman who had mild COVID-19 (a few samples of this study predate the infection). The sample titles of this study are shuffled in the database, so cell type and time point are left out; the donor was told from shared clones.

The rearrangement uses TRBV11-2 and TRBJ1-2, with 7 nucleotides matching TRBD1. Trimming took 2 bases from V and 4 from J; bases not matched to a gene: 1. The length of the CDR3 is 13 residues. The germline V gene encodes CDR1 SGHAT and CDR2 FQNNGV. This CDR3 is CASSLRDSYGYTF. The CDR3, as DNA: TGTGCCAGCAGCTTAAGGGACAGCTATGGCTACACCTTC. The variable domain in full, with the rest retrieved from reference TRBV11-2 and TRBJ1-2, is EAGVAQSPRYKIIEKRQSVAFWCNPISGHATLYWYQQILGQGPKLLIQFQNNGVVDDSQLPKDRFSAERLKGVDSTLKIQPAKLEDSAVYLCASSLRDSYGYTFGSGTRLTVV.

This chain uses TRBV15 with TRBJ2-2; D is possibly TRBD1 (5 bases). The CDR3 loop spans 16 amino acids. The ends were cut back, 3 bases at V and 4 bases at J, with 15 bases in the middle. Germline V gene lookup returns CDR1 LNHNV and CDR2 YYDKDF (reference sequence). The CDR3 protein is CATSSYRTPGTGELFF. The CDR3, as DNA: TGTGCCACCAGCAGTTACAGGACCCCGGGCACCGGGGAGCTGTTTTTT.

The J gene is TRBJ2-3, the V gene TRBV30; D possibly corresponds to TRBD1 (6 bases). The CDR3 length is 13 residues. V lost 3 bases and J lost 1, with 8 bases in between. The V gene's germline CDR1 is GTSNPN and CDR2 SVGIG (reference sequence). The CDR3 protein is CAWSWGRTDTQYF. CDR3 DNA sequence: TGTGCCTGGAGCTGGGGGCGCACAGATACGCAGTATTTT.

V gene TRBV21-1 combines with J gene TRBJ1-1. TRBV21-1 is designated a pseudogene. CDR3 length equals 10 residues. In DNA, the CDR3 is TGTGCCATCGCAAGGACTGAAGCTTTCTTT. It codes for CAIARTEAFF.

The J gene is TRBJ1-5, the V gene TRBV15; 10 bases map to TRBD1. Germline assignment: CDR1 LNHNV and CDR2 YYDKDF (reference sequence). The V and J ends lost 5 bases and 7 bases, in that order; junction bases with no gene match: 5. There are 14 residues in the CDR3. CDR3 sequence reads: CATSGDRGKQPQHF. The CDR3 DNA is TGTGCCACCAGCGGGGACAGGGGTAAACAGCCCCAGCATTTT.

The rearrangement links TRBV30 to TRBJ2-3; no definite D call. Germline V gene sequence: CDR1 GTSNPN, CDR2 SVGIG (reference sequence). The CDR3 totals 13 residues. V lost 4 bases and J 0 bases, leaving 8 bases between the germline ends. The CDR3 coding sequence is TGTGCCTGGAAGGAACCGAGCACAGATACGCAGTATTTT. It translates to CAWKEPSTDTQYF.

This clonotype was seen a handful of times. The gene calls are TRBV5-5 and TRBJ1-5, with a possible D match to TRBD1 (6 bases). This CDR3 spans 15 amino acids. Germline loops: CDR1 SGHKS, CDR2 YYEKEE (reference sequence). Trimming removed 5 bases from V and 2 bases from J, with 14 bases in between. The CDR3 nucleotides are TGTGCCAGCAGTTACAGGGAATTGGGCAATCAGCCCCAGCATTTT. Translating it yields CASSYRELGNQPQHF. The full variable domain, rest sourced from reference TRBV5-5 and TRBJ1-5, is DAGVTQSPTHLIKTRGQQVTLRCSPISGHKSVSWYQQVLGQGPQFIFQYYEKEERGRGNFPDRFSARQFPNYSSELNVNALLLGDSALYLCASSYRELGNQPQHFGDGTRLSIL.

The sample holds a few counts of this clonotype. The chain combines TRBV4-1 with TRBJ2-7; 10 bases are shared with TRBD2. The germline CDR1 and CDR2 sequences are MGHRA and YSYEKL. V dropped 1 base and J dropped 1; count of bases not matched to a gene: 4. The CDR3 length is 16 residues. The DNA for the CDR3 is TGCGCCAGCAGCCAAGCCGGGACTAGCGCTTCCTACGAGCAGTACTTC. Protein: CASSQAGTSASYEQYF.

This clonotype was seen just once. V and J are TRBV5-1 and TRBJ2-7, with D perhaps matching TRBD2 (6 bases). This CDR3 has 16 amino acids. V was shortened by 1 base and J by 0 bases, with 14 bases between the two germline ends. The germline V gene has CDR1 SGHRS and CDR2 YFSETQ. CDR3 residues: CASSLLRAGLSYEQYF. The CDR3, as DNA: TGCGCCAGCAGCTTGCTCCGAGCGGGCCTCTCCTACGAGCAGTACTTC.

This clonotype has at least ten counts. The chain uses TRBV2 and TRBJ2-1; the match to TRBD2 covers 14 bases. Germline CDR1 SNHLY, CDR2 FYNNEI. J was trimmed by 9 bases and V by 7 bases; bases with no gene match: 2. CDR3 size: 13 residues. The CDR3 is CASTTSGGAEQFF. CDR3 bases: TGTGCCAGCACGACTAGCGGGGGGGCTGAGCAGTTCTTC.

The CDR3 sequence is CASSQSRGQGFYEQYF. For the CDR3, the DNA is TGTGCCAGCAGCCAATCCAGGGGACAGGGATTCTACGAGCAGTACTTC. The rearrangement links TRBV4-2 to TRBJ2-7, with 9 nucleotides matching TRBD1. Germline CDR1 and CDR2: LGHNA and YNFKEQ. This CDR3 comprises 16 residues. Trimming at V came to 2 bases and at J to 3 bases, leaving 8 bases not matched to a gene.

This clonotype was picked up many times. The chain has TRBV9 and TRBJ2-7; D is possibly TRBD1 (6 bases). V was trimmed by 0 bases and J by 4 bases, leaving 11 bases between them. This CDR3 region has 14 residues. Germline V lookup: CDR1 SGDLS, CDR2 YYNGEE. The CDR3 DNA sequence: TGTGCCAGCAGCGTAGTTCCAGGGGATTACGAGCAGTACTTC. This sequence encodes CASSVVPGDYEQYF.

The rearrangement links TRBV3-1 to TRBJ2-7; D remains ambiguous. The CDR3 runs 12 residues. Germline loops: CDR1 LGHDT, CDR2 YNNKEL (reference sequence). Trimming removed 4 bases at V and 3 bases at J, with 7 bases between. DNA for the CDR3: TGTGCCAGCAGCCCCCGCGACTACGAGCAGTACTTC. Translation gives CASSPRDYEQYF.

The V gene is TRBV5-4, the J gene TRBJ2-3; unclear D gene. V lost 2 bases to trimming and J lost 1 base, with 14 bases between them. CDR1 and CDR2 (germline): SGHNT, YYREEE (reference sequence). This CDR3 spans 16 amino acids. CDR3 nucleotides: TGTGCCAGCAGCTTAAAGGCCCCGGTGGGCACAGATACGCAGTATTTT. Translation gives CASSLKAPVGTDTQYF.

CDR3 sequence reads: CASSPENRGETQYF. CDR3 DNA sequence: TGTGCCAGCAGCCCAGAGAACAGGGGAGAGACCCAGTACTTC. This chain links TRBV9 with TRBJ2-5; 7 nucleotides match TRBD1. Germline V lookup: CDR1 SGDLS, CDR2 YYNGEE. The CDR3 has 14 residues. Trimming cost V 4 bases and J 4 bases; bases outside gene matches: 7. The variable domain in full, completed from reference TRBV9 and TRBJ2-5, reads DSGVTQTPKHLITATGQRVTLRCSPRSGDLSVYWYQQSLDQGLQFLIQYYNGEERAKGNILERFSAQQFPDLHSELNLSSLELGDSALYFCASSPENRGETQYFGPGTRLLVL.

Here the CDR3 DNA reads TGTGCCAGCAGTACCTTACACTCTGACTACGAGCAGTACTTC. Encoded protein: CASSTLHSDYEQYF. V usage is TRBV27 and J usage is TRBJ2-7; D unresolved. V lost 5 bases and J 3 bases, leaving 14 bases between the germline ends. The CDR3 loop spans 14 amino acids. Germline CDR1 is MNHEY and CDR2 is SMNVEV (reference sequence).

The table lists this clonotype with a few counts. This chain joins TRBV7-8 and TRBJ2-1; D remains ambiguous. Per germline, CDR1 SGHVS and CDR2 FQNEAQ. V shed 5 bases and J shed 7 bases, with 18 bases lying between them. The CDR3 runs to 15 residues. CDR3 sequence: CASSSYSSVTNEQFF. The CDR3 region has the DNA TGTGCCAGCAGCAGCTATTCGTCGGTGACGAATGAGCAGTTCTTC.

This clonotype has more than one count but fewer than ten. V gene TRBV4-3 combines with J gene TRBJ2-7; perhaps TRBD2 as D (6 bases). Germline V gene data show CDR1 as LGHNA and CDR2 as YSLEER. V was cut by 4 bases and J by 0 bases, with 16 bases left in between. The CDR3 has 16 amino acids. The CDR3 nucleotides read TGCGCCAGCAGCCGCGGAAGCGGGCCTAACTCCTACGAGCAGTACTTC. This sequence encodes CASSRGSGPNSYEQYF.

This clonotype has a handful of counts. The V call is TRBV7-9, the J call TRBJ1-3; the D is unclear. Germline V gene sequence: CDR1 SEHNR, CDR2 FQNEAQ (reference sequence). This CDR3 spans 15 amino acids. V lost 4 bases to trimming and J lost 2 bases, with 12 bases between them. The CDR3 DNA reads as TGTGCCAGCAGCTCCCCCGGGGTGACTGGAAACACCATATATTTT. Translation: CASSSPGVTGNTIYF.

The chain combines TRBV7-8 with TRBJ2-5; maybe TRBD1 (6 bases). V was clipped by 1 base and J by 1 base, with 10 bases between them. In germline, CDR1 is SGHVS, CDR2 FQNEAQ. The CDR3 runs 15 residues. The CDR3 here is CASSLGVGGQETQYF. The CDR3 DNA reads TGTGCCAGCAGCTTAGGCGTAGGGGGCCAAGAGACCCAGTACTTC. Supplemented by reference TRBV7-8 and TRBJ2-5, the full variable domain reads GAGVSQSPRYKVAKRGQDVALRCDPISGHVSLFWYQQALGQGPEFLTYFQNEAQLDKSGLPSDRFFAERPEGSVSTLKIQRTQQEDSAVYLCASSLGVGGQETQYFGPGTRLLVL.

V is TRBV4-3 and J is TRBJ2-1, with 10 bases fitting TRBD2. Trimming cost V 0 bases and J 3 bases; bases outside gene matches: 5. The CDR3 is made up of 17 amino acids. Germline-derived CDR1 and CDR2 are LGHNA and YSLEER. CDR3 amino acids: CASSQDRPSGSYNEQFF. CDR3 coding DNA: TGCGCCAGCAGCCAAGATCGTCCTAGCGGGAGCTACAATGAGCAGTTCTTC.

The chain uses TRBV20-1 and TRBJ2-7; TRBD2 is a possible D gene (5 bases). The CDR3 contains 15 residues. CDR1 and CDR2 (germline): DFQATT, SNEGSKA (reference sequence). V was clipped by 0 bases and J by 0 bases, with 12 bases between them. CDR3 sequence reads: CSARDDAGTSYEQYF. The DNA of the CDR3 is TGCAGTGCTAGAGATGACGCGGGCACCTCCTACGAGCAGTACTTC.

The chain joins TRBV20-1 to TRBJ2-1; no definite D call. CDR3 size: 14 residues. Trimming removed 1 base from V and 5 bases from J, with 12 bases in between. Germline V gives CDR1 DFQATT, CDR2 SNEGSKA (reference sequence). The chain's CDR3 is CSARVQAFDNEQFF. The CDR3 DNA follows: TGCAGTGCTAGAGTTCAGGCCTTTGACAATGAGCAGTTCTTC.

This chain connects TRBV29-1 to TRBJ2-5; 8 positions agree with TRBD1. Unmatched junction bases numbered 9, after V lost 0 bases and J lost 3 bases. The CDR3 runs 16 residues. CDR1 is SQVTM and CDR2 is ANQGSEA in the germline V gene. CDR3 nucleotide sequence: TGCAGCGTTGAAGATATACTTGGGACAGGCGAAGAGACCCAGTACTTC. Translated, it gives CSVEDILGTGEETQYF.

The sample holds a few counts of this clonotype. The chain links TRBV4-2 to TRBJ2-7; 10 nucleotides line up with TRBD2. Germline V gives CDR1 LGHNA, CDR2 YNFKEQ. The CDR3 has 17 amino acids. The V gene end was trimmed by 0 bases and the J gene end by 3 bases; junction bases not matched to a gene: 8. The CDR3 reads CASSQETSGLGFYEQYF. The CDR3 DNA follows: TGTGCCAGCAGCCAAGAGACTAGCGGGTTGGGATTCTACGAGCAGTACTTC.

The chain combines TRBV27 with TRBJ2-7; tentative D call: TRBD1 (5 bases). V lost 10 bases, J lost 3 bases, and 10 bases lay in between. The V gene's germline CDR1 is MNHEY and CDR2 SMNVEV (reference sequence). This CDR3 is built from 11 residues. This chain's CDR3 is CAIKRGYEQYF. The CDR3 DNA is TGTGCCATCAAAAGGGGCTACGAGCAGTACTTC.

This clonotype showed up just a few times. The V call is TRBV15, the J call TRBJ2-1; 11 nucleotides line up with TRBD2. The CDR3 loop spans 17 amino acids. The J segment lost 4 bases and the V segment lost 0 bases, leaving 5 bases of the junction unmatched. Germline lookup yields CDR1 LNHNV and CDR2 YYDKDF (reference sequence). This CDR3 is CATSRDGGTSGYNEQFF. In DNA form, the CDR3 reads TGTGCCACCAGCAGAGATGGGGGGACTAGCGGATACAATGAGCAGTTCTTC.

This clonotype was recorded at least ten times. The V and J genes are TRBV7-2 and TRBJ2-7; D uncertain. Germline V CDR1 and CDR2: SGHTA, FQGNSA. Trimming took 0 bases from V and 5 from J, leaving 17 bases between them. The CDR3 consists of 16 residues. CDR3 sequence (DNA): TGTGCCAGCAGCTTAGCGGCCGGAGTGAACTCGAACGAGCAGTACTTC. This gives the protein CASSLAAGVNSNEQYF.

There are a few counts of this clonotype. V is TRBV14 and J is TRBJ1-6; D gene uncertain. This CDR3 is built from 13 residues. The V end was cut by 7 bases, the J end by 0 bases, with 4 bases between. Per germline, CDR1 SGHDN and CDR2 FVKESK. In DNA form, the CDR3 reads TGTGCCAGCAAGAGCTCCTATAATTCACCCCTCCACTTT. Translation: CASKSSYNSPLHF.

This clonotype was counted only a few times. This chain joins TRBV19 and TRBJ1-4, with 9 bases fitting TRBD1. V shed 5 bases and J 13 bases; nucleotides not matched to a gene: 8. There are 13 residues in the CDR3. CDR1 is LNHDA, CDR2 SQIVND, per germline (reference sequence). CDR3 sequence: CASSFQQGAGLFF. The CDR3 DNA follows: TGTGCCAGTAGTTTTCAACAGGGGGCCGGACTGTTTTTT.

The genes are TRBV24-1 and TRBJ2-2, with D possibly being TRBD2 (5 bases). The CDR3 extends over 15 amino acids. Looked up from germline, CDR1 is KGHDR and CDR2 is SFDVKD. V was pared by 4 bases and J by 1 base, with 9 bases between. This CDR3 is CATSDPGENTGELFF. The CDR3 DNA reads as TGTGCCACCAGTGACCCCGGGGAGAACACCGGGGAGCTGTTTTTT.

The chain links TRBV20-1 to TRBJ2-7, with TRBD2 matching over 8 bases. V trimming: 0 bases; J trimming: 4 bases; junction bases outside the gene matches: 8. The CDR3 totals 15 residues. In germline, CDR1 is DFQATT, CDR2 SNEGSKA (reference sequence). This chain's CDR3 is CSARDPGLEYYEQYF. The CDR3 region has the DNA TGCAGTGCTAGAGACCCGGGACTAGAATATTACGAGCAGTACTTC.